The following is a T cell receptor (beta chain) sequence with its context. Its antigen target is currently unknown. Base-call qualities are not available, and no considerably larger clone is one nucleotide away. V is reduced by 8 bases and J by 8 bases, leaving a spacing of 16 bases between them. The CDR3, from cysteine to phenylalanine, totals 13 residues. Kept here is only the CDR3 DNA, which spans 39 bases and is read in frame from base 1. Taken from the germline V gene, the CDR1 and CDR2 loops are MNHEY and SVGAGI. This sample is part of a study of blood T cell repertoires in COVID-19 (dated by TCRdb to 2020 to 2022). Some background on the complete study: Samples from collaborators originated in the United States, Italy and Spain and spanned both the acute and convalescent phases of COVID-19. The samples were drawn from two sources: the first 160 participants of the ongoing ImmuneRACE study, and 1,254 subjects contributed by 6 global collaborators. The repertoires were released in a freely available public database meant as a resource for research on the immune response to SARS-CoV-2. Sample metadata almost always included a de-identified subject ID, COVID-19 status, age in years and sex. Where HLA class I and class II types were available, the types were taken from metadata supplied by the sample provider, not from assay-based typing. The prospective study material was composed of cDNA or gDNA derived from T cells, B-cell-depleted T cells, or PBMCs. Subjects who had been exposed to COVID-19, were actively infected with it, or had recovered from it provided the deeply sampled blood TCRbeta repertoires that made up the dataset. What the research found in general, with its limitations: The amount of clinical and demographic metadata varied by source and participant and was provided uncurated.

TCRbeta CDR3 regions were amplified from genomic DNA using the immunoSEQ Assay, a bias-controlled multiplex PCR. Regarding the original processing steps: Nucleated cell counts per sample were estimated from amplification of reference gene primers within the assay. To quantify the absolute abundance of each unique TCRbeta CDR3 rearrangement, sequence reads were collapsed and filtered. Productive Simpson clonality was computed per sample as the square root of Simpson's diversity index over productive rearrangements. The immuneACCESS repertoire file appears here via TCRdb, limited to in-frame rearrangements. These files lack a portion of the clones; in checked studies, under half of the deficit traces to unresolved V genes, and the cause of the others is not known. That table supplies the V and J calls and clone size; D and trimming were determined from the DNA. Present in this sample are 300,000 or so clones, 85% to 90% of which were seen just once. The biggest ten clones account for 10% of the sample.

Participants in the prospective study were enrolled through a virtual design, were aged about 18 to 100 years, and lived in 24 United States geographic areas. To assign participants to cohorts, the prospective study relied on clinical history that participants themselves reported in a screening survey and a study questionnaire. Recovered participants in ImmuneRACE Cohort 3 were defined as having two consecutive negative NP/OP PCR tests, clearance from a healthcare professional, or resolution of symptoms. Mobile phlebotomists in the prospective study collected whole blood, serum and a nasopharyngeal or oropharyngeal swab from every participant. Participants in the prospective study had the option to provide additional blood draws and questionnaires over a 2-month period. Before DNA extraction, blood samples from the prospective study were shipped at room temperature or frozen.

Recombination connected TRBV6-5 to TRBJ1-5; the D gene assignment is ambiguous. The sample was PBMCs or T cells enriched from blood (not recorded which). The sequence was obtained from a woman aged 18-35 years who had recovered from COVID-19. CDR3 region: CASSFRSREPQHF. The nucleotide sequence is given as TGTGCCAGCTCTTTCAGGTCGAGGGAGCCCCAGCATTTT.